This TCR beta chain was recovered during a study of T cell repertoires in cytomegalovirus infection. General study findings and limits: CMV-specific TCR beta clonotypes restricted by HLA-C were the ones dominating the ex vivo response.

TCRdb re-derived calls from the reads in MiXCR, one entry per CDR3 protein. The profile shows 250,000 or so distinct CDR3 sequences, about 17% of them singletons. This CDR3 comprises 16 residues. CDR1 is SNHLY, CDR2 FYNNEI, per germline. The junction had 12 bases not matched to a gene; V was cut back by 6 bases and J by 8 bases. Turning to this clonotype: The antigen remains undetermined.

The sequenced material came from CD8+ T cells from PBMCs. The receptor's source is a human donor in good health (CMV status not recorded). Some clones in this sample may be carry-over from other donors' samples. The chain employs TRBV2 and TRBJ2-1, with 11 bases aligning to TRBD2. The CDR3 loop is CASRDRLAGFYYEQFF. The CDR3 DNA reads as TGTGCCAGCAGAGACAGACTAGCGGGGTTTTACTATGAGCAGTTCTTC.